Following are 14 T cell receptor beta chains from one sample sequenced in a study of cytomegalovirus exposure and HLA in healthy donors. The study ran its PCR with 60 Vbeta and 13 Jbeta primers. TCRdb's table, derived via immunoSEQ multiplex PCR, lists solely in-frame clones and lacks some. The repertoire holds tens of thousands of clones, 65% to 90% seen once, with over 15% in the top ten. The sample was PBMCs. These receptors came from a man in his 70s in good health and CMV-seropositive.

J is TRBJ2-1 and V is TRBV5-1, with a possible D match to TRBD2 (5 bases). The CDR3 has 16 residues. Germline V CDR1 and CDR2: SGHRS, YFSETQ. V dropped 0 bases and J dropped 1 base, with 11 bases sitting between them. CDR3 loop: CASSLEARRSYNEQFF. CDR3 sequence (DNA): TGCGCCAGCAGCTTGGAAGCCCGGAGGTCCTACAATGAGCAGTTCTTC.

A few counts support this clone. The CDR3 loop is CASSLGGEGPYGYTF. The DNA of the CDR3 is TGTGCCAGCAGCTTAGGCGGGGAGGGACCCTATGGCTACACCTTC. The chain has TRBV7-2 and TRBJ1-2; perhaps TRBD1 as D (5 bases). The CDR3 consists of 15 residues. The germline V and J ends were trimmed by 1 base and 4 bases, with 13 bases remaining between them. Germline CDR1 SGHTA, CDR2 FQGNSA.

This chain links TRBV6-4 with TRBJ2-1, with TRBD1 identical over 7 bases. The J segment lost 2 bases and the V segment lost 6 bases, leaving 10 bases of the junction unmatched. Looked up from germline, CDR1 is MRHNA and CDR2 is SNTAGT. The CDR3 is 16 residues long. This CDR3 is CASSLTGAPPYNEQFF. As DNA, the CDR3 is TGTGCCAGCAGCTTAACAGGGGCGCCTCCCTACAATGAGCAGTTCTTC.

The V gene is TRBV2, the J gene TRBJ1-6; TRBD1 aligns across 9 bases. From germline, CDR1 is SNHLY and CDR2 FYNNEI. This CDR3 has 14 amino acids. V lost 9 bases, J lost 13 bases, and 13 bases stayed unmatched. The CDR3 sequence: CASGTGSLWGPLHF. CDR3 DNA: TGTGCCAGTGGGACAGGGTCTCTCTGGGGGCCCCTCCACTTT.

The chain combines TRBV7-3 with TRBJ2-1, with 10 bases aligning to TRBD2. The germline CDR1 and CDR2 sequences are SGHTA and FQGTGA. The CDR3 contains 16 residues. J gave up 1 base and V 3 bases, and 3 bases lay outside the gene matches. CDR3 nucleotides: TGTGCCAGCAGCTTTCTAGCGGGGGCGTCCTACAATGAGCAGTTCTTC. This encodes CASSFLAGASYNEQFF.

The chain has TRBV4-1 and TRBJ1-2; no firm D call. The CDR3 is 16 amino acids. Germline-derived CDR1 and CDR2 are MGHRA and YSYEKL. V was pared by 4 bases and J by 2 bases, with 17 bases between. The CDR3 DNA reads TGCGCCAGCAGCCTGGAGGTGGACGGACGAAACTATGGCTACACCTTC. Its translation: CASSLEVDGRNYGYTF.

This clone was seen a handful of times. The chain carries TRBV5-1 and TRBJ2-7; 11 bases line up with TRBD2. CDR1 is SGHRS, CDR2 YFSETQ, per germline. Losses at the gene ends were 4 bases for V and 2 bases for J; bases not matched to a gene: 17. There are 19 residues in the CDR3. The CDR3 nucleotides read TGCGCCAGCAGCCGCTTCGCTACTAGCGGGAGAGGCGCTACCTACGAGCAGTACTTC. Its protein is CASSRFATSGRGATYEQYF.

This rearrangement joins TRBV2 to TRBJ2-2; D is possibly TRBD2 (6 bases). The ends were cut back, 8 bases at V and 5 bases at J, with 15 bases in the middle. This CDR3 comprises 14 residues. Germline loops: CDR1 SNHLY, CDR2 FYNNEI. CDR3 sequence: CASGPGDRTGELFF. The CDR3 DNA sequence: TGTGCCAGCGGCCCGGGGGACCGGACCGGGGAGCTGTTTTTT. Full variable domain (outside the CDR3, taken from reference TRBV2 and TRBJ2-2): EPEVTQTPSHQVTQMGQEVILRCVPISNHLYFYWYRQILGQKVEFLVSFYNNEISEKSEIFDDQFSVERPDGSNFTLKIRSTKLEDSAMYFCASGPGDRTGELFFGEGSRLTVL.

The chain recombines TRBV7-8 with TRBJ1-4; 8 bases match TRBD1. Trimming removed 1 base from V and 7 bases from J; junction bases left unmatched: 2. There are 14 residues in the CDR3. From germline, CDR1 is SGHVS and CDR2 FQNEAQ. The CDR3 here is CASSLGTGREKLFF. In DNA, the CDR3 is TGTGCCAGCAGCTTAGGGACAGGGCGTGAAAAACTGTTTTTT.

CDR3 nucleotides: TGTGCCAGCAGCCGACTAGCGACGGGGGGAGAGCAGTACTTC. This codes for CASSRLATGGEQYF. V and J are TRBV11-1 and TRBJ2-7, with 8 bases matching TRBD2. The length of the CDR3 is 14 residues. The V gene's germline CDR1 is SGHAT and CDR2 FQDESV (reference sequence). The J segment lost 7 bases and the V segment lost 5 bases, leaving 10 bases of the junction unmatched.

DNA of the CDR3: TGCAGCGTCGACACCGGGACAGGGGCTCGGGGGCAGTACTTC. It is translated as CSVDTGTGARGQYF. The V gene is TRBV29-1, the J gene TRBJ2-7; 10 nucleotides align to TRBD1. The CDR3 length is 14 residues. CDR1 SQVTM and CDR2 ANQGSEA come from the germline V gene. Losses at the gene ends were 6 bases for V and 9 bases for J; bases not matched to a gene: 14.

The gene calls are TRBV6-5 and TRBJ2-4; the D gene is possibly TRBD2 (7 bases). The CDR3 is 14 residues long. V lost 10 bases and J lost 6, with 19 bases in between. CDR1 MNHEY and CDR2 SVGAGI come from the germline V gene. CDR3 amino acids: CATAPSGGGNIQYF. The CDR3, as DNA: TGTGCCACCGCTCCCTCGGGGGGCGGAAACATTCAGTACTTC.

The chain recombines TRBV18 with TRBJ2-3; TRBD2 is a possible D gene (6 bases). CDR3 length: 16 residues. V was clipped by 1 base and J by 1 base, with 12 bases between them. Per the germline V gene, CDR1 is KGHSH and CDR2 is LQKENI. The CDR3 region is CASSPQSGGGTDTQYF. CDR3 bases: TGTGCCAGCTCACCACAGAGTGGCGGGGGCACAGATACGCAGTATTTT.

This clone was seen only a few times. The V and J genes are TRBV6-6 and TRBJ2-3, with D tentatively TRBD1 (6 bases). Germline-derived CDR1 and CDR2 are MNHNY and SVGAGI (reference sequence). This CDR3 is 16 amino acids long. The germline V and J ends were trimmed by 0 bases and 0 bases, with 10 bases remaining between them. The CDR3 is CASSYSGTMSTDTQYF. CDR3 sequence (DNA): TGTGCCAGCAGTTACTCCGGGACAATGAGCACAGATACGCAGTATTTT.